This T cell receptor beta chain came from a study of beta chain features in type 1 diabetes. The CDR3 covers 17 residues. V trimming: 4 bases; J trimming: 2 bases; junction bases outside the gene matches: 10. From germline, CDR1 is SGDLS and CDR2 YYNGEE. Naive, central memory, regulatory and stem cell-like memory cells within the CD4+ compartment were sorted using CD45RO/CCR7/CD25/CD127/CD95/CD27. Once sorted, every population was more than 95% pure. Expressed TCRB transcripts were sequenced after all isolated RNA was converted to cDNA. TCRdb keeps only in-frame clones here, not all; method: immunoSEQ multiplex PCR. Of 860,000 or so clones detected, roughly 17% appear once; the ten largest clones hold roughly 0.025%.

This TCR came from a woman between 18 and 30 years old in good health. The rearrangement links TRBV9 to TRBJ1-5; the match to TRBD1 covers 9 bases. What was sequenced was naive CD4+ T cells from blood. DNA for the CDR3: TGTGCCAGCAGCCGGGACAGGGCATATAGTGGCAATCAGCCCCAGCATTTT. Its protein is CASSRDRAYSGNQPQHF.